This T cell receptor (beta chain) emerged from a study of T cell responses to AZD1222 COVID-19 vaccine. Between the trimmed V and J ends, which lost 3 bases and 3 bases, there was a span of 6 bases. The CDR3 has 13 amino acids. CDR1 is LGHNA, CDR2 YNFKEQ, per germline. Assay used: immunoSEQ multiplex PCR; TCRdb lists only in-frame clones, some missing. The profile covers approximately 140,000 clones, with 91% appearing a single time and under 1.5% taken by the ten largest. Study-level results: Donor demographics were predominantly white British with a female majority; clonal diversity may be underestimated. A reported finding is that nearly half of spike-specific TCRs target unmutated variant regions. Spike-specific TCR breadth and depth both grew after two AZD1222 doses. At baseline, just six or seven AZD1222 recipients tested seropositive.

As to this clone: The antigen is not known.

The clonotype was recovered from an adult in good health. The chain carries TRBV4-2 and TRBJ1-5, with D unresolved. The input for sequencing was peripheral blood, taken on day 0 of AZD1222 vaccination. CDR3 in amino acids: CASSHRINQPQHF. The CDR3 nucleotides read TGTGCCAGCAGCCACAGAATCAATCAGCCCCAGCATTTT.